The next 20 T cell receptor beta chains were all read from a single sample in a study of blood T cell repertoires in COVID-19. Here immunoSEQ multiplex PCR was the method, and the copy in TCRdb shows in-frame clones only, minus some. Of 150,000 or so clones in the sample, approximately 79% are singletons; the top ten hold 2.5% to 3.5%. The sample comprised PBMCs or T cells enriched from blood (not recorded which). The source is a woman in her 50s who had recovered from COVID-19.

This chain joins TRBV7-8 and TRBJ2-2, with 10 bases lining up with TRBD1. The V gene end was trimmed by 3 bases and the J gene end by 4 bases; junction bases not matched to a gene: 14. Per the germline V gene, CDR1 is SGHVS and CDR2 is FQNEAQ. This CDR3 comprises 19 residues. In DNA form, the CDR3 reads TGTGCCAGCAGCTTCACGCCGGGACAGGGGTCCGGCGGCACCGGGGAGCTGTTTTTT. Amino acids: CASSFTPGQGSGGTGELFF.

This clone was counted a few times. The rearrangement uses TRBV28 and TRBJ2-1; D is possibly TRBD1 (6 bases). V gave up 5 bases and J gave up 2 bases, with 13 bases separating them. This CDR3 is 15 amino acids long. The germline V gene has CDR1 MDHEN and CDR2 SYDVKM. DNA for the CDR3: TGTGCCAGCAGTCCCGAGACAGGAGCCTACAATGAGCAGTTCTTC. It codes for CASSPETGAYNEQFF.

The chain is built from TRBV12-2 and TRBJ1-5; TRBD1 was called by the table and not checked on the DNA. TRBV12-2 is a listed pseudogene. The length of the CDR3 is 12 residues. This CDR3 reads CDSTGGNQPQHF. The DNA for the CDR3 is TGTGACTCAACAGGGGGCAATCAGCCCCAGCATTTT.

The chain carries TRBV18 and TRBJ2-1; 10 bases fit TRBD2. The ends lost 0 bases at V and 2 bases at J; junction bases unmatched: 4. CDR1 is KGHSH, CDR2 LQKENI, per germline. The CDR3 is 17 residues long. The CDR3 region is CASSPPEAGGPYNEQFF. CDR3 DNA sequence: TGTGCCAGCTCACCACCTGAAGCGGGAGGGCCCTACAATGAGCAGTTCTTC.

The chain links TRBV5-4 to TRBJ2-7; 8 nucleotides align to TRBD2. The CDR3 length is 15 residues. Trimming removed 4 bases from V and 3 bases from J; junction bases left unmatched: 9. Germline V lookup: CDR1 SGHNT, CDR2 YYREEE (reference sequence). The CDR3 DNA follows: TGTGCCAGCAGCCGTGGAGCGGGGGTAGACTACGAGCAGTACTTC. Protein: CASSRGAGVDYEQYF.

This clone has more than one count but fewer than ten. The chain carries TRBV9 and TRBJ1-3; D is unresolved. The germline V gene encodes CDR1 SGDLS and CDR2 YYNGEE. V lost 5 bases and J lost 1, with 7 bases in between. This CDR3 contains 13 residues. The CDR3 DNA reads TGTGCCAGCAGGGCAGCGTCTGGAAACACCATATATTTT. Translating gives CASRAASGNTIYF.

The chain joins TRBV6-5 to TRBJ2-3; the match to TRBD1 covers 8 bases. The germline CDR1 and CDR2 sequences are MNHEY and SVGAGI. The CDR3 contains 15 residues. Germline trimming cut 7 bases from V and 6 bases from J; bases unmatched to any gene: 12. The CDR3 sequence: CASIRSGGGGDTQYF. The DNA for the CDR3 is TGTGCCAGCATTAGGTCAGGGGGCGGCGGGGATACGCAGTATTTT.

The V call is TRBV7-8, the J call TRBJ2-4, with 11 bases matching TRBD2. Per the germline V gene, CDR1 is SGHVS and CDR2 is FQNEAQ. The CDR3 is made up of 16 amino acids. Losses at the gene ends were 3 bases for V and 1 base for J; bases not matched to a gene: 2. CDR3 in amino acids: CASSFASGGAKNIQYF. The CDR3 bases are TGTGCCAGCAGCTTTGCTAGCGGGGGGGCCAAAAACATTCAGTACTTC.

CDR3 nucleotides: TGTGCCAGCAGCCAGAAGGACAGGGGTTATAATTCACCCCTCCACTTT. Amino acid sequence: CASSQKDRGYNSPLHF. V gene TRBV3-1 (or the pseudogene TRBV3-2) combines with J gene TRBJ1-6, with 9 bases aligning to TRBD1. Germline V gene sequence: CDR1 LGHDT, CDR2 YNNKEL (reference sequence). The CDR3 totals 16 residues. V was clipped by 3 bases and J by 4 bases; unmatched bases: 4.

The genes are TRBV3-1 (or the pseudogene TRBV3-2) and TRBJ1-2; possibly TRBD1 for D (5 bases). V lost 0 bases and J lost 8, with 16 bases in between. This CDR3 has 15 residues. Germline values: CDR1 LGHDT, CDR2 YNNKEL (reference sequence). The CDR3 DNA sequence: TGTGCCAGCAGCCAAGAACCCAGCCGGAGGGGCGGCTACACCTTC. It codes for CASSQEPSRRGGYTF.

The chain couples TRBV3-1 (or the pseudogene TRBV3-2) to TRBJ2-5; a weak D match, TRBD2 (7 bases). The germline CDR1 and CDR2 sequences are LGHDT and YNNKEL (reference sequence). The V gene lost 3 bases and the J gene lost 7 bases, with 12 bases spanning the gap. The CDR3 extends over 13 amino acids. This CDR3 reads CASSHSGEGTQYF. In DNA form, the CDR3 reads TGTGCCAGCAGCCATTCAGGGGAGGGGACCCAGTACTTC.

The V and J genes are TRBV10-3 and TRBJ2-7, with 10 nucleotides matching TRBD2. The CDR3 length is 16 residues. Germline-derived CDR1 and CDR2 are ENHRY and SYGVKD. V lost 4 bases, J lost 3 bases, and 9 bases stayed unmatched. CDR3 residues: CAISATLQRGGYEQYF. In DNA form, the CDR3 reads TGTGCCATCAGTGCCACTTTACAGCGGGGGGGCTACGAGCAGTACTTC.

This chain connects TRBV12-3 or TRBV12-4 to TRBJ1-1, with D unresolved. The CDR3 length is 13 residues. Trimming shortened V by 7 bases and J by 1 base, and 10 bases separated the two germline ends. DNA of the CDR3: TGTGCCAGCAACATTCGCAGGAACACTGAAGCTTTCTTT. It is translated as CASNIRRNTEAFF.

The chain joins TRBV27 to TRBJ2-1; D remains ambiguous. CDR3 length: 14 amino acids. The germline V gene encodes CDR1 MNHEY and CDR2 SMNVEV (reference sequence). The ends were cut back, 4 bases at V and 6 bases at J, with 13 bases in the middle. The CDR3 sequence is CASSSRPLFNEQFF. CDR3 coding DNA: TGTGCCAGCAGTTCCAGGCCCCTTTTCAATGAGCAGTTCTTC.

The chain uses TRBV7-6 and TRBJ2-1, with 10 bases fitting TRBD2. The CDR3 consists of 17 residues. Trimming cost V 2 bases and J 6 bases; bases outside gene matches: 10. Germline-derived CDR1 and CDR2 are SGHVS and FNYEAQ. The CDR3 is CASSLRLAGGSGNEQFF. The DNA of the CDR3 is TGTGCCAGCAGCTTAAGGTTAGCGGGAGGCTCAGGCAATGAGCAGTTCTTC.

The V call is TRBV5-1, the J call TRBJ2-1, with TRBD2 identical over 10 bases. V lost 4 bases, J lost 10 bases, and 8 bases stayed unmatched. The germline CDR1 and CDR2 sequences are SGHRS and YFSETQ. The CDR3 has 14 amino acids. The CDR3 here is CASSQSGGAGEQFF. The DNA for the CDR3 is TGCGCCAGCAGCCAAAGCGGGGGGGCCGGGGAGCAGTTCTTC.

The J gene is TRBJ2-7, the V gene TRBV7-8; 8 bases line up with TRBD1. Germline V lookup: CDR1 SGHVS, CDR2 FQNEAQ. Unmatched junction bases numbered 10, after V lost 5 bases and J lost 4 bases. The CDR3 length is 15 residues. CDR3 loop: CASSPRQGPLYEQYF. The CDR3 region has the DNA TGTGCCAGCAGCCCCCGACAGGGGCCTCTATACGAGCAGTACTTC.

V and J are TRBV19 and TRBJ1-1, with 8 bases matching TRBD1. In germline, CDR1 is LNHDA, CDR2 SQIVND (reference sequence). The V segment lost 4 bases and the J segment 2 bases; nucleotides outside the gene matches: 3. The CDR3 has 14 residues. CDR3 coding DNA: TGTGCCAGTAGTACAGGGGGCCACAACACTGAAGCTTTCTTT. This codes for CASSTGGHNTEAFF.

V is TRBV18 and J is TRBJ1-1; D is possibly TRBD1 (5 bases). V gave up 5 bases and J gave up 5 bases, with 15 bases separating them. The CDR3 consists of 14 residues. CDR1 is KGHSH and CDR2 is LQKENI in the germline V gene. Written as DNA, the CDR3 is TGTGCCAGCTCATCCCCGGTAAAGGGGACTGAAGCTTTCTTT. Residues: CASSSPVKGTEAFF.

This chain joins TRBV6-1 and TRBJ1-4, with D maybe TRBD1 (5 bases). V lost 0 bases and J 0 bases, leaving 11 bases between the germline ends. Germline CDR1 is MNHNS and CDR2 is SASEGT. CDR3 size: 17 residues. CDR3 protein: CASSEARSGATNEKLFF. The CDR3 nucleotides are TGTGCCAGCAGTGAAGCGCGTTCGGGGGCAACTAATGAAAAACTGTTTTTT.